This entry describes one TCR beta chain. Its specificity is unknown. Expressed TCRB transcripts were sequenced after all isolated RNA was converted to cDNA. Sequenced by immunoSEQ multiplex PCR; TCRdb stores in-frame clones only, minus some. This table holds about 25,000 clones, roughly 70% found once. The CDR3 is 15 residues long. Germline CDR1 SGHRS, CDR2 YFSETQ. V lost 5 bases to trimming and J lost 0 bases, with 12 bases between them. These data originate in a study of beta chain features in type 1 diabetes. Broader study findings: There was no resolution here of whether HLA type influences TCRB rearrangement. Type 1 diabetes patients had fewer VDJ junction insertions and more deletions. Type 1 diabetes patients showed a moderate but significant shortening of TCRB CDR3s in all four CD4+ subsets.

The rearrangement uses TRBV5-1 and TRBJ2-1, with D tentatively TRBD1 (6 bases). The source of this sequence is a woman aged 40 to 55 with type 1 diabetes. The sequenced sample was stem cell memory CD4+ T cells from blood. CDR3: CASRRDRSSYNEQFF. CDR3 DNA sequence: TGCGCCAGCAGGCGCGACAGGAGCTCCTACAATGAGCAGTTCTTC.